This TCR beta chain was recorded in a study of shared clonotypes between healthy human individuals (dated by TCRdb to between 2020 and 2021). At the level of the whole study: A few men and two women, aged 18 to 49 years, made up the cohort. For each donor, CD4 naive and CD4 memory were each given three plates, CD8 naive was given two plates, and CD8 memory was given one plate. Blood TCR repertoires of four to six healthy adults were deeply sequenced to estimate repertoire size and the extent of clonotype sharing between individuals. Libraries were prepared and TCR repertoires were sequenced by different laboratories using diverse techniques, in order to increase sequencing depth and limit assay-specific biases. Between about 0.85 and 10 billion PBMCs per donor were obtained by leukapheresis. The study at large found these results: Pairwise subsampling indicated that sequencing depth was expected to affect the degree of clonotype sharing among donors. Because the study included only a small number of donors, the genetic and exposure-history diversity represented was limited. Sampling was restricted to blood, and TCR repertoires in tissue are likely to differ from TCR repertoires in blood. Rarefaction of sorted-subset datasets indicated incomplete sequencing despite the large sequencing depth. Compared with non-shared clonotypes, the clonotypes found in all four sorted-subset donors had higher generation probabilities. Across a few donors, 4.5% to 6.5% of naive CD4, roughly 3.8% of naive CD8, 2.3% of memory CD4, and about 0.4% of memory CD8 clonotypes were shared. Naive subsets generally had larger estimated clonotype richness than memory subsets.

Using the deep immunoSEQ assay, TCR CDR3 regions were amplified from genomic DNA by multiplex PCR. Genomic DNA extracted from each cell subset was distributed evenly over all wells of several immunoSEQ 96-well plates, and each plate served as one replicate. For sorted subsets, each replicate PCR was loaded with about 0.2 ug genomic DNA, equivalent to approximately 33,000 T cell genomes. Purified libraries were quantified with a Qubit 3.0 fluorometer, sized on a Bioanalyzer 2100, and re-quantified with the KAPA Library Quantification kit. A separate single-read 150-cycle Illumina NextSeq 550 flow cell was used to sequence each immunoSEQ 96-well plate. Per the source publication's procedure: Because only junctional sequences without quality scores were contained in the immunoSEQ output, filtering matching that applied to full-length reads could not be performed. To assign V/J genes and CDR3, sequences were annotated against IMGT germline references using PyIR, a Python wrapper for IgBLAST v1.9. Reads were removed for weak V/J assignments (E-value above 1e-6), missing CDR3, stop codons, out-of-frame junctions, or ambiguous translated residues. V3J clonotypes were defined by identical inferred V gene, J gene, and CDR3 amino acid sequence. Percentage overlap between repertoires was calculated by dividing the number of shared unique clonotypes by the size of the smaller repertoire. RTK rarefaction, the Chao1 estimator, and Recon v2.1 estimates of unobserved clonotypes were used to assess repertoire richness. Generation probabilities for all TCRbeta clonotypes obtained by the gDNA method from a handful of donors were computed using OLGA. TCRdb carries this immuneACCESS record with in-frame sequences only. Its versions omit some clonotypes, under half of them owing to an unresolved V gene in the studies checked, with the rest unexplained. The DNA gave D and trimming, while V, J and clone size come from that table. Present in this sample are 330,000 or so clones, about 74% of which were seen just once. Of the sample, approximately 10% falls within the top ten clones.

The donors were healthy, HIV-negative adults who had no recently reported acute infections or vaccinations. All donors were Caucasian adults living in Nashville, Tennessee, USA. CD4+ T cells were enriched through magnetic negative selection, after which naive cells were positively selected on CD45RA and the remaining negative fraction served as the memory subset. Blood was collected by leukapheresis, and PBMCs were isolated by Ficoll-Histopaque density gradient centrifugation and then cryopreserved in liquid nitrogen vapor phase. Analytical flow cytometry was used to check the purity and quantity of every magnetically sorted T cell population. Each sorted fraction had its genomic DNA isolated and then quantified by UV absorbance on a Nanodrop 2000c. CDR1 and CDR2 were assigned from the germline V gene as SGHDN and FVKESK. The CDR3, cysteine through phenylalanine, is 15 amino acids long. Kept here is only the CDR3 DNA, which spans 45 bases and is read in frame from base 1. From V the trimming removes 4 bases and from J it removes 6 bases, while the gene matches leave 12 bases of the junction unaccounted for.

This clone was counted many times. The clone's antigen remains unknown. Base qualities are not provided; no much larger clone lies one nucleotide away. This sequence uses TRBV14 and TRBJ2-7, with 7 middle bases fitting TRBD1. This sequence was found in a man aged 25-40 years in good health. Input material: memory CD4+ T cells sorted from blood. The cell subset or site label of this sample denotes: CD45RA-negative fraction. The DNA is TGTGCCAGCAGCCGACAGGGTACTACCAGGGCCGAGCAGTACTTC. It encodes CASSRQGTTRAEQYF.